This T cell receptor beta chain was documented in a study of blood T cell repertoires in COVID-19. In the study overall: The United States, Italy and Spain were the sources of the acute and convalescent COVID-19 samples.

In the original workflow: Reference gene primer amplification in the assay estimated nucleated cell counts. Sequencing was performed with immunoSEQ multiplex PCR; in TCRdb, only in-frame clones are kept and a portion is missing. V and J calls and clone size are copied from that table; D and trimming were computed from the DNA. The sample lists fewer than 300,000 clones; 88% were seen once. This clone has just one count. Sequencing used peripheral blood. The TCR was taken from a man between 18 and 35 years old with active or convalescent COVID-19.

CDR3 amino acids: CASSQGGATNEKLFF. The CDR3 DNA follows: TGTGCCAGCTCCCAAGGGGGCGCAACTAATGAAAAACTGTTTTTT. The rearrangement joins TRBV3-1 (or the pseudogene TRBV3-2) to TRBJ1-4; TRBD1 aligns across 7 bases. The CDR3 spans 15 residues. Germline CDR1 reads LGHDT; CDR2 reads YNNKEL (reference sequence). V shed 8 bases and J 0 bases; nucleotides not matched to a gene: 6.